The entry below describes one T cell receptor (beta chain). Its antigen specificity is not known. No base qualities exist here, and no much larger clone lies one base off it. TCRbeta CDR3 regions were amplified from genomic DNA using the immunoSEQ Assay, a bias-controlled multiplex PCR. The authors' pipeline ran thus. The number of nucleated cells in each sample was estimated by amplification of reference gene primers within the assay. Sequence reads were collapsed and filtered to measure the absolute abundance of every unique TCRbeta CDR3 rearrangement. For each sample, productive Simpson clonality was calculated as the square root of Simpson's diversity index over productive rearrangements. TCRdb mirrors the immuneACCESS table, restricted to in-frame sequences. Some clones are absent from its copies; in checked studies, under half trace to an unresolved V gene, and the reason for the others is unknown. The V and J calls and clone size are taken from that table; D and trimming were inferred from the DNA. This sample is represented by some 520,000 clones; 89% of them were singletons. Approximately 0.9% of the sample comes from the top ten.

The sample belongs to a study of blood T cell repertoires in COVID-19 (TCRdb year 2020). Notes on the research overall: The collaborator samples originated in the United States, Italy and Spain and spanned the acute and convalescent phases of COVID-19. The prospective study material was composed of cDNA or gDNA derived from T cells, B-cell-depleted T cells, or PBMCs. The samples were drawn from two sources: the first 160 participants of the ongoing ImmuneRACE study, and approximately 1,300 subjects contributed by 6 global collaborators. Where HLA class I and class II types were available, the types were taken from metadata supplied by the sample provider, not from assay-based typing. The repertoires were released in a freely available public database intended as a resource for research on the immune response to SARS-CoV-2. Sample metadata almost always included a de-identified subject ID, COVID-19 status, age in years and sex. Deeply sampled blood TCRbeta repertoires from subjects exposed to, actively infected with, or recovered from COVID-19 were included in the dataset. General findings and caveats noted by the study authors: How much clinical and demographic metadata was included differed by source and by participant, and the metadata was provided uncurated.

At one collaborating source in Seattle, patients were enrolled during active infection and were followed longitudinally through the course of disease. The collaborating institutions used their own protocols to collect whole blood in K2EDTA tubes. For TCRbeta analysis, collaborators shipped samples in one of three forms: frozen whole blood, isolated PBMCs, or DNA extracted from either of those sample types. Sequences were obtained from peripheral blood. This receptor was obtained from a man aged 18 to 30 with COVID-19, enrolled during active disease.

The encoded CDR3 is CASSPGAGGPSDTQYF. Read as DNA, the sequence is TGTGCCAGCAGCCCAGGGGCGGGGGGGCCATCAGATACGCAGTATTTT. This sequence uses TRBV7-8 and TRBJ2-3, with 9 bases matching TRBD2. V is pruned by 5 bases and J by 4 bases, leaving 10 bases of the junction without a gene match. As encoded in the germline V gene, CDR1 is SGHVS while CDR2 is FQNEAQ. CDR3 length: 16 amino acids, cysteine to phenylalanine. The sequence is cut down to CDR3 DNA, 48 bases in frame from base 1.